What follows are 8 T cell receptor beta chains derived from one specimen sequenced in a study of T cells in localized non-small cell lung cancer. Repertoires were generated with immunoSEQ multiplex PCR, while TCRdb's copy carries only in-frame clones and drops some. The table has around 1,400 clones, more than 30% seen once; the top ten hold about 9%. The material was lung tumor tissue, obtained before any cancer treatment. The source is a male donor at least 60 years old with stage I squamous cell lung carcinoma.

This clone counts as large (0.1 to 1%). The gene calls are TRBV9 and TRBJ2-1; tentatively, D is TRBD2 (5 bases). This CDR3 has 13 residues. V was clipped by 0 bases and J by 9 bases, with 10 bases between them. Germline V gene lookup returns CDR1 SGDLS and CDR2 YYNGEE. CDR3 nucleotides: TGTGCCAGCAGCGTAGGTGAGGGTTTTGAGCAGTTCTTC. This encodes CASSVGEGFEQFF.

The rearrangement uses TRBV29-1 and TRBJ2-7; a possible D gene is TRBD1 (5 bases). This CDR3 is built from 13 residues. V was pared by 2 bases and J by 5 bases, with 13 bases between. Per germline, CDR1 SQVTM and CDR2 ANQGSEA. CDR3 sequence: CSVEQGKYNEQYF. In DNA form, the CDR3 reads TGCAGCGTTGAACAGGGAAAGTATAACGAGCAGTACTTC.

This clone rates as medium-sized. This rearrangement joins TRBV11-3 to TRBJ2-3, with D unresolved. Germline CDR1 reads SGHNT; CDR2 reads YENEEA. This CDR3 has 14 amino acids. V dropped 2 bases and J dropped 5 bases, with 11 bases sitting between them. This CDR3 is CASSLQGAGDTQYF. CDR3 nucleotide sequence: TGTGCCAGCAGCTTACAAGGTGCCGGAGATACGCAGTATTTT.

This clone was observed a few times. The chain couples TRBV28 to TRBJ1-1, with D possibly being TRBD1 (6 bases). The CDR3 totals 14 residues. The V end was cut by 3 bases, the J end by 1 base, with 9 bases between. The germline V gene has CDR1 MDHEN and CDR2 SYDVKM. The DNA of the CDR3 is TGTGCCAGCAGTTTCGCGACAGGGAACACTGAAGCTTTCTTT. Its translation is CASSFATGNTEAFF.

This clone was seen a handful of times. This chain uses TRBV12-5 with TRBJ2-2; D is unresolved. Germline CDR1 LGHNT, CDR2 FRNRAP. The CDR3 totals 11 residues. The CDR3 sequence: CASANTGELFF. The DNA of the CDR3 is TGTGCCAGCGCGAACACCGGGGAGCTGTTTTTT.

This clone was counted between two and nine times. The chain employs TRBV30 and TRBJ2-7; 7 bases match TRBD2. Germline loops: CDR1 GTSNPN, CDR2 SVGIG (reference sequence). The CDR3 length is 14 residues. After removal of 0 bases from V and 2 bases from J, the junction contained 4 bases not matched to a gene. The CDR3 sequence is CAWSVGGGTYEQYF. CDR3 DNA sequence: TGTGCCTGGAGTGTGGGGGGAGGGACCTACGAGCAGTACTTC.

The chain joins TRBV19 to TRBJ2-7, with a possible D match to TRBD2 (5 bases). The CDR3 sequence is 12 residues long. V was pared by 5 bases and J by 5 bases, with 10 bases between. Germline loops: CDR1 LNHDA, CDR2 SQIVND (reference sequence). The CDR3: CASSEVGDEQYF. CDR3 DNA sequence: TGTGCCAGTAGTGAGGTCGGGGACGAGCAGTACTTC.

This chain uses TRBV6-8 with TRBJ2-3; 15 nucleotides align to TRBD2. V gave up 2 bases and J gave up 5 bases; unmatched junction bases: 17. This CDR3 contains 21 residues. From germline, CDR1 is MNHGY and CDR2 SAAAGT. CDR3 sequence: CASSYEAGLAGGMPEIDTQYF. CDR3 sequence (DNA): TGTGCCAGCAGTTACGAAGCGGGACTAGCGGGAGGAATGCCGGAGATAGATACGCAGTATTTT.